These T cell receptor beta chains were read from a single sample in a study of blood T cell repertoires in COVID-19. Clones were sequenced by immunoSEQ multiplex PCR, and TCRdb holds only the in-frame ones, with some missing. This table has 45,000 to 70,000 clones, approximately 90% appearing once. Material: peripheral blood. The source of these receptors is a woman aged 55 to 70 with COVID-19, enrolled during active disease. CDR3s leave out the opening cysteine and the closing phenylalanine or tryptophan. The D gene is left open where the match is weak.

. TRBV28 ASSRRGYGYT
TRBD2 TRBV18 ASSPGTSGRANEQY
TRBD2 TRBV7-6 ASSTGSSGRLKTQY
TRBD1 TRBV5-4 ASSLRTGPNYGYT
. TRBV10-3 AISVRADYGYT
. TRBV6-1 ASREAGGIGEQPQH
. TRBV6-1 ASSVATVYSNQPQH
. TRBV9 ASSVDGGSGAYGYT
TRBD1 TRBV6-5 ATGDRGSRIYGYT
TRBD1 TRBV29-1 SVQTGGSGANVLT
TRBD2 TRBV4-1 ASSQAHRLAGNYEQY
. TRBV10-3 AISEIGESSPLH
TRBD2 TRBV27 ASSRTSGSTDTQY
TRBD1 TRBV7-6 ASSRTGGVSNEQF
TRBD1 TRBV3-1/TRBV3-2 ASSQGGTGNYGYT
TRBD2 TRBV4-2 ASSQAGRNIIAGDGTDTQY
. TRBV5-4 ASSPSTSLNEQF
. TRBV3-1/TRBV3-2 ASSLAGSYEQY
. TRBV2 ATGDRRYEQY
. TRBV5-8 ASSYLVGGRTV
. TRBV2 ASSVDSRPLH
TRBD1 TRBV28 ASSLTGTGNNSPLH
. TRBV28 ASSRRGTAGNTIY
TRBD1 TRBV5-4 ASRMGAGGYTEAF
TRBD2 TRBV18 ASSPGGDNEQF
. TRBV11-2 ASNIEHLRNEQF
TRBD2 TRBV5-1 ASSIGLAGNEQF
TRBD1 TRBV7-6 ASSSSGTGTGELF
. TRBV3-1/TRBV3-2 ASSQGGGGATDTQY
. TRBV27 ASSSRGNSYEQY
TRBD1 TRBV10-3 AINRDRVINEQY
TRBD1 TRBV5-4 ASSRDRSSGNTIY
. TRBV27 ASSKRTSGYNEQF
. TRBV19 ASTGFATGELF
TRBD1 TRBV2 ASSVRTGHNYGYT
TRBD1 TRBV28 ASRPTGFSDEQF
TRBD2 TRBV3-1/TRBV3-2 ASSQRNLAGSSYEQY